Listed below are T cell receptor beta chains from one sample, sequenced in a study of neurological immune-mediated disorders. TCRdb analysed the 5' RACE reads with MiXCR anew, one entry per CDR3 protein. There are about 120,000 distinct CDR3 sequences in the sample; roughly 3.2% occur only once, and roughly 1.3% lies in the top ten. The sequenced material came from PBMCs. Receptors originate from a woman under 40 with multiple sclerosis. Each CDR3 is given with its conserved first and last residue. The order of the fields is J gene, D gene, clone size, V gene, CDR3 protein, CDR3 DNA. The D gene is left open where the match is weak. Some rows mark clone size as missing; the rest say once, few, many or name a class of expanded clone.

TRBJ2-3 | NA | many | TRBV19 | CASMGTLSTDTQYF | TGTGCCAGTATGGGCACGCTCAGCACAGATACGCAGTATTTT
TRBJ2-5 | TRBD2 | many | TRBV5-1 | CASSLVGTIDSTQYF | TGCGCCAGCAGCTTGGTCGGGACTATCGATTCCACCCAGTACTTC
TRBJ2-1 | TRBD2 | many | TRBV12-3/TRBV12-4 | CASTRPLAGLATYNEQFF | TGTGCCAGCACCCGCCCGTTGGCGGGACTAGCTACCTACAATGAGCAGTTCTTC
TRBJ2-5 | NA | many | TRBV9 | CASSGAAPGTQYF | TGTGCCAGCAGCGGAGCGGCGCCAGGGACCCAGTACTTC
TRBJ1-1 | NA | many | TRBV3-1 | CASSPLSDGTEAFF | TGTGCCAGCAGCCCCCTGAGCGACGGCACTGAAGCTTTCTTT
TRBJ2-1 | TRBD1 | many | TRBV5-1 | CASSLAGTGANEQFF | TGCGCCAGCAGCTTGGCCGGGACAGGAGCCAATGAGCAGTTCTTC
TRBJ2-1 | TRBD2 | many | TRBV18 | CASSPRIAGGFNEQFF | TGTGCCAGCTCACCACGGATAGCGGGAGGGTTCAATGAGCAGTTCTTC
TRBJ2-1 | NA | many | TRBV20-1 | CSASDQGELVREQFF | TGCAGTGCTAGCGACCAGGGAGAGCTTGTGCGGGAGCAGTTCTTC
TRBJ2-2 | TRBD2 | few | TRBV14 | CASSIAGALLTGELFF | TGTGCCAGCAGCATAGCGGGGGCCCTCCTAACCGGGGAGCTGTTTTTT
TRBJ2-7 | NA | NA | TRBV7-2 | CASSLSAETYEQYF | TGTGCCAGCAGCCTTAGCGCCGAGACCTACGAGCAGTACTTC
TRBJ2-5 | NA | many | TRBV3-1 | CASSQLGPGETQYF | TGTGCCAGCAGCCAACTGGGACCGGGGGAGACCCAGTACTTC
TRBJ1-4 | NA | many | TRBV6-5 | CASSYSGRTNEKLFF | TGTGCCAGCAGTTACTCCGGCCGAACTAATGAAAAACTGTTTTTT
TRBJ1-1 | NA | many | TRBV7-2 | CASSLWGLSEAFF | TGTGCCAGCAGCTTATGGGGGTTAAGTGAAGCTTTCTTT
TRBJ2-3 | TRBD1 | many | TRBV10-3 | CATATGTGIGSADTQYF | TGTGCCACCGCGACCGGGACAGGGATAGGTAGCGCAGATACGCAGTATTTT
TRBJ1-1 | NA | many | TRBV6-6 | CATQQGGSTEAFF | TGTGCCACCCAGCAGGGAGGTAGCACTGAAGCTTTCTTT
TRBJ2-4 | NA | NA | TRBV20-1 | CSARDRRGAKNIQYF | TGCAGTGCTAGAGATCGAAGGGGAGCCAAAAACATTCAGTACTTC